Below, 29 T cell receptor beta chains from the same sample are listed, as sequenced in a study of shared clonotypes between healthy human individuals. CD45RO negativity and positive selection for CCR7 defined naive CD8 cells, a population that excluded terminally differentiated effector memory CD45RA+ cells. Only in-frame clones appear in the TCRdb table, and some are missing; sequencing was by immunoSEQ multiplex PCR. The repertoire holds approximately 600,000 clones, with around 95% as singletons. The source material was naive CD8+ T cells sorted from blood. The source is a woman aged 25 to 39 in good health.

Regarding this clone: The junction does not match germline at one end; this may be a read error. CDR3 in amino acids: CASRLGTGRTDTQYF. In nucleotides, the CDR3 is TGTGCCAGCCGTTTAGGGACAGGGAGGACAGATACGCAGTATTTT. V and J are TRBV28 and TRBJ2-3, with 9 positions matching TRBD1. The CDR3 spans 15 residues. Germline assignment: CDR1 MDHEN and CDR2 SYDVKM.

The chain links TRBV5-4 to TRBJ1-2, with D maybe TRBD1 (5 bases). In germline, CDR1 is SGHNT, CDR2 YYREEE (reference sequence). CDR3 length: 13 amino acids. V was shortened by 5 bases and J by 8 bases, with 16 bases between the two germline ends. CDR3 region: CASRPSAGQGYTF. Here the CDR3 DNA reads TGTGCCAGCAGGCCCTCGGCGGGGCAGGGCTACACCTTC.

The V gene is TRBV9, the J gene TRBJ2-1; possible D gene TRBD1, 7 bases. The ends were cut back, 6 bases at V and 4 bases at J, with 17 bases in the middle. The CDR3 extends over 15 amino acids. The germline V gene encodes CDR1 SGDLS and CDR2 YYNGEE. The CDR3 sequence is CASTPGGSGYNEQFF. Here the CDR3 DNA reads TGTGCCAGCACCCCAGGGGGGAGCGGGTACAATGAGCAGTTCTTC.

With respect to this clone: One junction end does not reproduce the germline sequence, and a read error may be involved. V and J are TRBV28 and TRBJ1-2, with TRBD1 as a possible D gene (6 bases). The CDR3 is made up of 15 amino acids. Germline CDR1 and CDR2: MDHEN and SYDVKM. CDR3 nucleotide sequence: TGTGCCAGCAGTATATGGACAGACACCTTATATGGCTACACCTTC. Protein: CASSIWTDTLYGYTF.

The J gene is TRBJ1-1, the V gene TRBV6-1; no firm D call. The CDR3 contains 16 residues. Between the trimmed V and J ends, which lost 3 bases and 6 bases, there was a span of 20 bases. Germline V gene sequence: CDR1 MNHNS, CDR2 SASEGT. CDR3: CASSDTTVIWVAEAFF. Here the CDR3 DNA reads TGTGCCAGCAGTGACACGACTGTCATATGGGTCGCTGAAGCTTTCTTT.

The genes are TRBV7-9 and TRBJ1-4; 9 positions agree with TRBD1. The germline gives CDR1 SEHNR, CDR2 FQNEAQ (reference sequence). V lost 5 bases and J lost 1; bases outside the gene matches: 5. The CDR3 spans 16 residues. CDR3 amino acids: CASSKQTGGTNEKLFF. The CDR3 DNA follows: TGTGCCAGCAGCAAACAGACAGGGGGAACTAATGAAAAACTGTTTTTT.

The rearrangement joins TRBV29-1 to TRBJ2-7; 9 nucleotides agree with TRBD2. This CDR3 has 17 amino acids. The junction had 17 bases not matched to a gene; V was cut back by 6 bases and J by 2 bases. The germline V gene encodes CDR1 SQVTM and CDR2 ANQGSEA. CDR3 region: CSVFYAGGPSSPYEQYF. The CDR3 DNA reads TGCAGCGTCTTCTACGCGGGAGGGCCATCGTCCCCCTACGAGCAGTACTTC.

V usage is TRBV13 and J usage is TRBJ2-7, with D perhaps assigned TRBD1 or TRBD2 (5 bases each). The CDR3 spans 18 residues. The V and J ends lost 0 bases and 11 bases respectively, with 29 bases between them. Germline V gene lookup returns CDR1 PRHDT and CDR2 FYEKMQ (reference sequence). The CDR3 region has the DNA TGTGCCAGCAGCTTAGGCCGAATCGCGGGCGCGGATTCTATACAGGAGTACTTC. Its protein is CASSLGRIAGADSIQEYF. The whole variable domain, filled in from reference TRBV13 and TRBJ2-7, reads AAGVIQSPRHLIKEKRETATLKCYPIPRHDTVYWYQQGPGQDPQFLISFYEKMQSDKGSIPDRFSAQQFSDYHSELNMSSLELGDSALYFCASSLGRIAGADSIQEYFGPGTRLTVT.

In this sample, this clone turned up once. The rearrangement links TRBV6-5 to TRBJ2-1; TRBD2 agrees at 14 bases. CDR1 and CDR2 from the germline V gene are MNHEY and SVGAGI. The CDR3 has 15 residues. The trim removed 2 bases at V and 9 bases at J, leaving 3 bases unmatched. The CDR3 DNA sequence: TGTGCCAGCAGTTACGGGACTAGCGGGAGCATTGAGCAGTTCTTC. The encoded protein is CASSYGTSGSIEQFF.

The chain is built from TRBV27 and TRBJ2-2; D unresolved. CDR3 length: 12 residues. CDR1 and CDR2 from the germline V gene are MNHEY and SMNVEV (reference sequence). The germline V and J ends were trimmed by 4 bases and 8 bases, with 8 bases remaining between them. CDR3 sequence reads: CASSSVRGELFF. CDR3 coding DNA: TGTGCCAGCAGTTCCGTCAGGGGGGAGCTGTTTTTT.

The table lists this clone with a count of one. CDR3 sequence (DNA): TGTGCCAGTAGAACAGGGGAAAACAATCAGCCCCAGCATTTT. It codes for CASRTGENNQPQHF. The chain links TRBV19 to TRBJ1-5; TRBD1 aligns across 7 bases. This CDR3 spans 14 amino acids. The germline V gene has CDR1 LNHDA and CDR2 SQIVND (reference sequence). With V trimmed by 6 bases and J by 3 bases, 5 bases remained unmatched.

This clone showed up just a few times. The CDR3 nucleotides read TGTGCCAGCAGTCAGGAAGGAGGAGTGGGCTACAATGAGCAGTTCTTC. It codes for CASSQEGGVGYNEQFF. The chain employs TRBV7-2 and TRBJ2-1; tentative D call: TRBD2 (5 bases). The CDR3 is 16 amino acids. V lost 6 bases and J lost 3, with 18 bases in between. Germline-derived CDR1 and CDR2 are SGHTA and FQGNSA. Combining the CDR3 with reference TRBV7-2 and TRBJ2-1 gives the whole variable domain GAGVSQSPSNKVTEKGKDVELRCDPISGHTALYWYRQSLGQGLEFLIYFQGNSAPDKSGLPSDRFSAERTGGSVSTLTIQRTQQEDSAVYLCASSQEGGVGYNEQFFGPGTRLTVL.

This rearrangement joins TRBV28 to TRBJ1-1, with 10 bases aligning to TRBD1. The germline CDR1 and CDR2 sequences are MDHEN and SYDVKM. This CDR3 is built from 16 residues. Trimming took 3 bases from V and 4 from J; bases not matched to a gene: 8. CDR3 DNA: TGTGCCAGCAGTTTCACGGGGACAGGGGTTGTCACTGAAGCTTTCTTT. This encodes CASSFTGTGVVTEAFF.

This chain joins TRBV28 and TRBJ1-2; 7 bases match TRBD1. This CDR3 comprises 15 residues. CDR1 and CDR2 (germline): MDHEN, SYDVKM. The V gene end was trimmed by 6 bases and the J gene end by 4 bases; junction bases not matched to a gene: 11. The CDR3 nucleotides read TGTGCCAGCAGGACCCCTCATCCAGGGGGCTATGGCTACACCTTC. Translated: CASRTPHPGGYGYTF.

The chain is built from TRBV28 and TRBJ1-5, with D maybe TRBD1 (6 bases). Germline values: CDR1 MDHEN, CDR2 SYDVKM. The CDR3 sequence is 19 residues long. The V end lost 1 base, the J end lost 0 bases, and 19 bases lay between the germline ends. The CDR3 DNA sequence: TGTGCCAGCAGTTTATATGGTCCAGGGGCCGTAAGTAGCAATCAGCCCCAGCATTTT. Protein sequence: CASSLYGPGAVSSNQPQHF.

This chain connects TRBV15 to TRBJ2-7, with 8 bases lining up with TRBD2. CDR3 length: 15 residues. Unmatched junction bases numbered 12, after V lost 6 bases and J lost 5 bases. Germline CDR1 and CDR2: LNHNV and YYDKDF (reference sequence). CDR3 sequence: CATSSLLAARHEQYF. CDR3 DNA: TGTGCCACCAGTTCACTACTAGCGGCTAGGCACGAGCAGTACTTC.

The rearrangement links TRBV5-5 to TRBJ2-5; unclear D gene. CDR1 is SGHKS, CDR2 YYEKEE, per germline (reference sequence). V lost 4 bases and J lost 4, with 11 bases in between. The CDR3 loop spans 13 amino acids. The CDR3 protein is CASSGVEVETQYF. The CDR3 DNA reads TGTGCCAGCAGCGGAGTCGAGGTAGAGACCCAGTACTTC. The variable domain in full, with the rest retrieved from reference TRBV5-5 and TRBJ2-5, is DAGVTQSPTHLIKTRGQQVTLRCSPISGHKSVSWYQQVLGQGPQFIFQYYEKEERGRGNFPDRFSARQFPNYSSELNVNALLLGDSALYLCASSGVEVETQYFGPGTRLLVL.

Written as DNA, the CDR3 is TGTGCCAGCAGCAGGACAGGGGTTATAATCTCGCCCCAGCATTTT. Protein sequence: CASSRTGVIISPQHF. The chain joins TRBV28 to TRBJ1-5; TRBD1 agrees at 9 bases. The CDR3 contains 15 residues. Trimming cost V 6 bases and J 9 bases; bases outside gene matches: 12. The germline CDR1 and CDR2 sequences are MDHEN and SYDVKM.

This clone was seen once. The V call is TRBV30, the J call TRBJ2-7; TRBD1 aligns across 11 bases. This CDR3 comprises 14 residues. Losses at the gene ends were 4 bases for V and 4 bases for J; bases not matched to a gene: 6. Germline CDR1 reads GTSNPN; CDR2 reads SVGIG (reference sequence). The CDR3 DNA reads TGTGCCTGGACTCTCGGACAGGGGGCTTACGAGCAGTACTTC. Amino acid sequence: CAWTLGQGAYEQYF.

About this clone: The sample carries other DNA sequences with the same CDR3. The gene calls are TRBV19 and TRBJ2-2, with D unresolved. This CDR3 region has 14 residues. V lost 3 bases to trimming and J lost 1 base, with 6 bases between them. Germline CDR1 is LNHDA and CDR2 is SQIVND (reference sequence). The CDR3 DNA is TGTGCCAGTAGTATCGGGCAGAACACCGGGGAGCTGTTTTTT. As protein: CASSIGQNTGELFF. Looking up the rest from reference TRBV19 and TRBJ2-2 gives the full variable domain: DGGITQSPKYLFRKEGQNVTLSCEQNLNHDAMYWYRQDPGQGLRLIYYSQIVNDFQKGDIAEGYSVSREKKESFPLTVTSAQKNPTAFYLCASSIGQNTGELFFGEGSRLTVL.

The J gene is TRBJ2-1, the V gene TRBV28, with TRBD2 matching over 13 bases. The CDR3 runs 15 residues. CDR1 and CDR2 (germline): MDHEN, SYDVKM. With 4 bases clipped from V and 8 bases from J, the junction kept 5 bases outside the gene matches. The DNA of the CDR3 is TGTGCCAGCAGTTATTGGACTAGCGGGAGCTATGAGCAGTTCTTC. This sequence encodes CASSYWTSGSYEQFF. Complete variable domain (other parts from reference TRBV28 and TRBJ2-1): DVKVTQSSRYLVKRTGEKVFLECVQDMDHENMFWYRQDPGLGLRLIYFSYDVKMKEKGDIPEGYSVSREKKERFSLILESASTNQTSMYLCASSYWTSGSYEQFFGPGTRLTVL.

The chain is built from TRBV11-2 and TRBJ2-1; D is uncertain. Germline CDR1 SGHAT, CDR2 FQNNGV. The CDR3 has 17 residues. Trimming removed 0 bases from V and 2 bases from J, with 14 bases in between. The CDR3 protein is CASSLDRSRGAYNEQFF. Written as DNA, the CDR3 is TGTGCCAGCAGCTTAGATCGGTCCCGCGGTGCCTACAATGAGCAGTTCTTC.

The V call is TRBV4-1, the J call TRBJ2-5; D gene unclear. Germline CDR1 and CDR2: MGHRA and YSYEKL. V was trimmed by 4 bases and J by 4 bases, leaving 13 bases between them. There are 14 residues in the CDR3. The CDR3 sequence is CASSPVRVGETQYF. CDR3 bases: TGCGCCAGCAGCCCTGTAAGGGTTGGAGAGACCCAGTACTTC.

The V gene is TRBV28, the J gene TRBJ2-7; 8 bases are a match to TRBD1. The trim removed 6 bases at V and 0 bases at J, leaving 4 bases unmatched. Germline assignment: CDR1 MDHEN and CDR2 SYDVKM. The CDR3 length is 14 residues. The CDR3 bases are TGTGCCAGCAGCCCGACAGGGGTCTCCTACGAGCAGTACTTC. Translation gives CASSPTGVSYEQYF. The entire variable domain, with the rest obtained from reference TRBV28 and TRBJ2-7, is as follows: DVKVTQSSRYLVKRTGEKVFLECVQDMDHENMFWYRQDPGLGLRLIYFSYDVKMKEKGDIPEGYSVSREKKERFSLILESASTNQTSMYLCASSPTGVSYEQYFGPGTRLTVT.

The rearrangement uses TRBV7-9 and TRBJ1-2; D unresolved. Germline V lookup: CDR1 SEHNR, CDR2 FQNEAQ (reference sequence). Trimming left V 1 base short and J 2 bases short, with 8 bases between. The CDR3 runs 14 residues. DNA for the CDR3: TGTGCCAGCAGCTTAGTAAACAAGAACTATGGCTACACCTTC. As protein: CASSLVNKNYGYTF.

The CDR3, as DNA: TGTGCCAGCAGCTCCAGCGGTTGGGGCGAGCAGTACTTC. Translating gives CASSSSGWGEQYF. The J gene is TRBJ2-7, the V gene TRBV13; possibly TRBD2 for D (5 bases). V lost 4 bases and J 6 bases, leaving 13 bases between the germline ends. Germline V gives CDR1 PRHDT, CDR2 FYEKMQ (reference sequence). The CDR3 runs 13 residues.

The chain joins TRBV29-1 to TRBJ2-2; D may be TRBD1 or TRBD2 (5 bases each). This CDR3 is 14 amino acids long. Per the germline V gene, CDR1 is SQVTM and CDR2 is ANQGSEA. Trimming left V 3 bases short and J 4 bases short, with 12 bases between. The DNA of the CDR3 is TGCAGCGTTGAGACCGGGACGTCCACCGGGGAGCTGTTTTTT. Its translation is CSVETGTSTGELFF.

The chain carries TRBV2 and TRBJ1-5; 10 bases align to TRBD1. V shed 4 bases and J 1 base; nucleotides not matched to a gene: 13. The CDR3 is 19 amino acids. Germline V gives CDR1 SNHLY, CDR2 FYNNEI. This CDR3 is CASSGKIDRGRLSNQPQHF. The CDR3 DNA sequence: TGTGCCAGCAGTGGAAAGATTGACAGGGGGCGGTTAAGCAATCAGCCCCAGCATTTT.

The J gene is TRBJ2-5, the V gene TRBV27; 8 bases are shared with TRBD1. The CDR3 sequence is 16 residues long. Trimming at V came to 0 bases and at J to 5 bases, leaving 8 bases not matched to a gene. Germline V lookup: CDR1 MNHEY, CDR2 SMNVEV (reference sequence). DNA of the CDR3: TGTGCCAGCAGTTTATCAGGACAGGGTTTCGGGGAGACCCAGTACTTC. Translating it yields CASSLSGQGFGETQYF.